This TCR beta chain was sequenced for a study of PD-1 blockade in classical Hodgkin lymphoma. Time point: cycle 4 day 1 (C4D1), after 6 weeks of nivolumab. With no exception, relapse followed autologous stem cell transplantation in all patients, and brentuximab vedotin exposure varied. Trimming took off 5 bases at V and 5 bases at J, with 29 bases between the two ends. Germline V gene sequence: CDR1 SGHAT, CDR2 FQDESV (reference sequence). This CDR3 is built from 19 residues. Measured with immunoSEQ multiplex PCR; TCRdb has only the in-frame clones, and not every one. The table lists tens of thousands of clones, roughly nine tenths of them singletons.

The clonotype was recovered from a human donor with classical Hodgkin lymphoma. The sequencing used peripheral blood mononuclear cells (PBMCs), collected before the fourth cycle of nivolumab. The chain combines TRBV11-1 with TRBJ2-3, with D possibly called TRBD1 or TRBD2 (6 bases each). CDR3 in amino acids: CASSRGVLIDPKSGDTQYF. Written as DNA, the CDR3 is TGTGCCAGCAGCAGGGGGGTTTTAATAGACCCCAAATCCGGAGATACGCAGTATTTT.